This T cell receptor (beta chain) was observed in a study of CD8 T cells in Susac syndrome. About the study: Susac syndrome patients were untreated, on corticosteroids with some adding intravenous immunoglobulin, or on intravenous immunoglobulin only. Broader study findings: Only a relatively small number of individuals were included in the TCR sequencing and HLA analysis.

V gave up 8 bases and J gave up 0 bases, with 16 bases separating them. In germline, CDR1 is GTSNPN, CDR2 SVGIG (reference sequence). The CDR3 is 14 residues long. In the case of this clonotype: The antigen remains unidentified.

The authors reverse transcribed roughly 0.5 to 1 ug RNA with random hexamers. immunoSEQ multiplex PCR amplified TCR beta CDR3 across 54 Vbeta, 13 Jbeta. A single record per CDR3 protein comes from TCRdb applying MiXCR to the immunoSEQ multiplex PCR reads. This table has 84,000 or so distinct CDR3 sequences, 90% to 95% appearing once. TEMRA cells underwent FACS enrichment and CD8+ and CD4+ T cells underwent negative isolation. The chain recombines TRBV30 with TRBJ2-5; no definite D call. Input material: CD8+ T cells from PBMCs. The clonotype comes from a human donor with Susac syndrome. The CDR3 protein is CAVSPGPDQETQYF. The CDR3 bases are TGTGCCGTCTCCCCCGGGCCGGACCAAGAGACCCAGTACTTC.